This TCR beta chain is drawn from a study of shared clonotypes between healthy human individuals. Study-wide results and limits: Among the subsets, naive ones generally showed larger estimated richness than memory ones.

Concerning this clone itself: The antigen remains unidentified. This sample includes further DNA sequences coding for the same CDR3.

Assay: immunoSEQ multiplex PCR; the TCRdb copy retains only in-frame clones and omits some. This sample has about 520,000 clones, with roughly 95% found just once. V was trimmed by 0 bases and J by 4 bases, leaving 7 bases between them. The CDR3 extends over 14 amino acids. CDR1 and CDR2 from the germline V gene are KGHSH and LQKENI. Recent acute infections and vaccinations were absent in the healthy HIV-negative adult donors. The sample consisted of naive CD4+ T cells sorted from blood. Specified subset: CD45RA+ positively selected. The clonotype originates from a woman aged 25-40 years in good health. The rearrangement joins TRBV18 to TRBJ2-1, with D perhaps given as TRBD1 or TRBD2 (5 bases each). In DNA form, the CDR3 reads TGTGCCAGCTCACCACCGGGGGTTTACAATGAGCAGTTCTTC. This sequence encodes CASSPPGVYNEQFF.